The present entry profiles one T cell receptor beta chain with its context. Next came a second PCR, run for roughly 6 to 11 cycles, which used a sample-barcoded 5' primer along with a J-beta primer mix. MiXCR was run by TCRdb on the 5' RACE reads, yielding one entry per CDR3 protein. The repertoire holds hundreds of thousands of distinct CDR3 sequences, with under 65% as singletons. The data originate from a study of blood T cells in healthy people across ages. CDR1 MGHRA and CDR2 YSYEKL come from the germline V gene. CDR3 size: 17 residues. Unmatched junction bases numbered 10, after V lost 4 bases and J lost 4 bases.

The sample was blood. The receptor's source is a man in his fifties or sixties in good health. The rearrangement uses TRBV4-1 and TRBJ2-5; 12 nucleotides agree with TRBD2. In DNA form, the CDR3 reads TGCGCCAGCAGCCCACTAGCGGGGGGCCCCTTGCGAGAGACCCAGTACTTC. As protein: CASSPLAGGPLRETQYF.